This section outlines one T cell receptor (beta chain) sequence together with its context. The source of the sample is a study of cytotoxic CD8 clonotypes in ibrutinib-treated CLL. Study context: After treatment lasting a median roughly 13 months, range 6 to 36, response samples were collected.

Only in-frame clones appear in the TCRdb table, and some are missing; sequencing was by immunoSEQ multiplex PCR. The data show about 300,000 clones, with roughly four fifths seen just once and about 5% held by the top ten. The CDR3 sequence is 13 residues long. The V gene's germline CDR1 is SQVTM and CDR2 ANQGSEA. Trimming removed 3 bases from V and 3 bases from J, with 12 bases in between. This clonotype was obtained from a human donor with chronic lymphocytic leukemia. Sequenced material: PBMCs, taken at disease progression, from a patient treated with ibrutinib. This rearrangement joins TRBV29-1 to TRBJ2-7; D is perhaps TRBD1 or TRBD2 (6 bases each). CDR3 amino acids: CSVDPGGGYEQYF. The CDR3 region has the DNA TGCAGCGTTGATCCCGGGGGCGGCTACGAGCAGTACTTC.